Below are 32 T cell receptor beta chains sequenced from a single sample in a study of beta chain features in type 1 diabetes. General study points: People with Type 1 diabetes carried modestly yet significantly shorter TCRB CDR3s in all four CD4+ subsets.

Investigators reverse transcribed all isolated RNA, so they sequenced expressed TCRB transcripts. Measured with immunoSEQ multiplex PCR; TCRdb has only the in-frame clones, and not every one. The sample consists of about 660,000 clones, about an eighth of them appearing once. For these receptors, no antigen is known. Sequenced input: naive CD4+ T cells from blood. The receptor source for this set is a man between 18 and 29 years old with type 1 diabetes.

This clone was counted only a few times. This chain links TRBV30 with TRBJ2-7; D is undetermined. The CDR3 is 14 residues long. Trimming took 3 bases from V and 0 from J, leaving 12 bases between them. Germline V gives CDR1 GTSNPN, CDR2 SVGIG (reference sequence). CDR3 in amino acids: CAWSEDGYSYEQYF. In DNA form, the CDR3 reads TGTGCCTGGAGCGAGGACGGATACTCCTACGAGCAGTACTTC.

This clone turned up a few times. The V and J genes are TRBV28 and TRBJ2-7; D not resolved. The CDR3 totals 12 residues. The V gene's germline CDR1 is MDHEN and CDR2 SYDVKM. Trimming left V 3 bases short and J 3 bases short, with 6 bases between. The CDR3 spells CASSFNSYEQYF. The CDR3 DNA reads as TGTGCCAGCAGTTTCAACAGCTACGAGCAGTACTTC.

The chain links TRBV30 to TRBJ1-2, with D perhaps matching TRBD1 (5 bases). Germline V CDR1 and CDR2: GTSNPN, SVGIG (reference sequence). The V and J ends lost 5 bases and 3 bases respectively, with 10 bases between them. The CDR3 has 12 amino acids. As DNA, the CDR3 is TGTGCCTGGTCTGCAGGGCACTATGGCTACACCTTC. This gives the protein CAWSAGHYGYTF.

This clone has more than one count but fewer than ten. The rearrangement uses TRBV4-2 and TRBJ1-2; tentatively, D is TRBD1 (5 bases). The V end was cut by 1 base, the J end by 9 bases, with 15 bases between. The CDR3 extends over 14 amino acids. Germline loops: CDR1 LGHNA, CDR2 YNFKEQ. The DNA of the CDR3 is TGTGCCAGCAGCCAAGTTGACGACAGCAAGCGCTACACCTTC. Protein sequence: CASSQVDDSKRYTF.

This chain joins TRBV18 and TRBJ2-5; D gene uncertain. Germline loops: CDR1 KGHSH, CDR2 LQKENI. Trimming shortened V by 3 bases and J by 2 bases, and 7 bases separated the two germline ends. The CDR3 consists of 13 residues. The CDR3, as DNA: TGTGCCAGCTCACCTCGGGCGCAAGAGACCCAGTACTTC. Translation gives CASSPRAQETQYF.

The sample holds a few counts of this clone. CDR3 protein: CASSLGVRGWYSGANVLTF. In DNA form, the CDR3 reads TGTGCCAGCAGCTTAGGCGTCCGGGGTTGGTACTCTGGGGCCAACGTCCTGACTTTC. This rearrangement joins TRBV7-2 to TRBJ2-6; a possible D gene is TRBD2 (5 bases). Germline V gene lookup returns CDR1 SGHTA and CDR2 FQGNSA. Trimming cost V 1 base and J 0 bases, with 16 bases left between them. The CDR3 covers 19 residues.

This clone turned up a few times. This sequence joins TRBV6-1 and TRBJ2-7, with 10 nucleotides matching TRBD2. V was clipped by 1 base and J by 6 bases; unmatched bases: 18. Germline CDR1 and CDR2: MNHNS and SASEGT. The CDR3 contains 19 residues. CDR3 sequence reads: CASSEGVSGRSSKNREQYF. CDR3 DNA sequence: TGTGCCAGCAGTGAAGGGGTTAGCGGGAGGAGTAGTAAGAATCGCGAGCAGTACTTC.

This clone was picked up a small number of times. The chain couples TRBV18 to TRBJ2-7; 8 bases map to TRBD1. The junction had 9 bases not matched to a gene; V was cut back by 5 bases and J by 3 bases. The CDR3 is made up of 15 amino acids. The germline CDR1 and CDR2 sequences are KGHSH and LQKENI. In nucleotides, the CDR3 is TGTGCCAGCTCAGATCAGGGGGCGAATGGCTACGAGCAGTACTTC. This codes for CASSDQGANGYEQYF.

V and J are TRBV5-1 and TRBJ2-2, with TRBD1 matching 7 bases. The CDR3 spans 16 residues. V shed 4 bases and J 7 bases; nucleotides not matched to a gene: 13. Germline-derived CDR1 and CDR2 are SGHRS and YFSETQ. For the CDR3, the DNA is TGCGCCAGCAGCCTGATGACAGGGCTCGATGGCGGGGAGCTGTTTTTT. Its translation is CASSLMTGLDGGELFF.

The sample holds a few counts of this clone. The chain joins TRBV29-1 to TRBJ2-1; D gene uncertain. CDR1 SQVTM and CDR2 ANQGSEA come from the germline V gene. Trimming stripped 4 bases from V and 4 bases from J, with 14 bases between. This CDR3 has 14 amino acids. The CDR3 sequence is CSVGAPRAYNEQFF. The CDR3 DNA reads TGCAGCGTTGGGGCTCCTCGGGCTTACAATGAGCAGTTCTTC.

This clone appeared a few times. The rearrangement joins TRBV6-1 to TRBJ2-1; D not resolved. The CDR3 is made up of 19 amino acids. The V gene's germline CDR1 is MNHNS and CDR2 SASEGT. Trimming stripped 0 bases from V and 0 bases from J, with 18 bases between. The CDR3 sequence: CASSEAPFEARSSYNEQFF. The CDR3 nucleotides read TGTGCCAGCAGTGAAGCCCCCTTTGAGGCACGAAGCTCCTACAATGAGCAGTTCTTC.

The sample holds a few counts of this clone. This chain uses TRBV27 with TRBJ2-1, with D uncertain. Germline-derived CDR1 and CDR2 are MNHEY and SMNVEV (reference sequence). The CDR3 sequence is 16 residues long. V was clipped by 6 bases and J by 0 bases, with 15 bases between them. CDR3 loop: CASREGNVASYNEQFF. For the CDR3, the DNA is TGTGCCAGCAGAGAAGGGAACGTCGCCTCCTACAATGAGCAGTTCTTC.

The chain joins TRBV5-5 to TRBJ2-5, with D perhaps TRBD2 (5 bases). This CDR3 is 16 amino acids long. Trimming shortened V by 0 bases and J by 5 bases, and 17 bases separated the two germline ends. Germline CDR1 reads SGHKS; CDR2 reads YYEKEE (reference sequence). CDR3 region: CASSLAPVGGWETQYF. The CDR3 DNA sequence: TGTGCCAGCAGCTTGGCCCCGGTAGGCGGGTGGGAGACCCAGTACTTC.

This rearrangement joins TRBV5-1 to TRBJ2-2, with D possibly TRBD1 on 5 matching bases. V dropped 4 bases and J dropped 0 bases, with 7 bases sitting between them. The germline gives CDR1 SGHRS, CDR2 YFSETQ. There are 14 residues in the CDR3. The CDR3 DNA reads as TGCGCCAGCAGCGGGGCCGCGAACACCGGGGAGCTGTTTTTT. It encodes CASSGAANTGELFF.

This clone was detected a few times. The chain recombines TRBV6-5 with TRBJ1-1, with no clear D. The CDR3 length is 11 residues. V lost 6 bases, J lost 5 bases, and 7 bases lay in between. Germline CDR1 MNHEY, CDR2 SVGAGI. The CDR3 region is CASSDYTEAFF. The CDR3 DNA is TGTGCCAGCAGCGATTATACTGAAGCTTTCTTT.

This clone turned up a few times. The chain combines TRBV2 with TRBJ2-1; TRBD1 agrees at 9 bases. V gave up 6 bases and J gave up 5 bases; unmatched junction bases: 5. Germline lookup yields CDR1 SNHLY and CDR2 FYNNEI. The CDR3 contains 14 residues. CDR3 protein: CASSGTGLDNEQFF. In DNA form, the CDR3 reads TGTGCCAGCAGCGGGACAGGGCTAGACAATGAGCAGTTCTTC.

This clone was seen only a few times. The J gene is TRBJ2-7, the V gene TRBV2; TRBD1 agrees at 8 bases. The germline V gene has CDR1 SNHLY and CDR2 FYNNEI. V dropped 6 bases and J dropped 2; count of bases not matched to a gene: 6. The CDR3 loop spans 14 amino acids. CDR3 nucleotide sequence: TGTGCCAGCAGGAGGACAGGGACAACCTACGAGCAGTACTTC. It codes for CASRRTGTTYEQYF.

This chain uses TRBV9 with TRBJ2-1; 9 bases are a match to TRBD1. The CDR3 has 14 amino acids. In germline, CDR1 is SGDLS, CDR2 YYNGEE. V gave up 1 base and J gave up 9 bases; unmatched junction bases: 5. CDR3 sequence (DNA): TGTGCCAGCAGCGTAAGGGACAGGGAGGGTGAGCAGTTCTTC. It yields the protein CASSVRDREGEQFF. The full variable domain, rest sourced from reference TRBV9 and TRBJ2-1, is DSGVTQTPKHLITATGQRVTLRCSPRSGDLSVYWYQQSLDQGLQFLIQYYNGEERAKGNILERFSAQQFPDLHSELNLSSLELGDSALYFCASSVRDREGEQFFGPGTRLTVL.

This clone was observed a few times. The V and J genes are TRBV14 and TRBJ1-1; D unclear. V was clipped by 1 base and J by 7 bases, with 4 bases between them. Germline lookup yields CDR1 SGHDN and CDR2 FVKESK. The CDR3 length is 11 residues. The CDR3 region is CASSQGREAFF. Here the CDR3 DNA reads TGTGCCAGCAGCCAAGGCCGTGAAGCTTTCTTT. The full variable domain, in which reference TRBV14 and TRBJ1-1 provide the parts outside the CDR3, is EAGVTQFPSHSVIEKGQTVTLRCDPISGHDNLYWYRRVMGKEIKFLLHFVKESKQDESGMPNNRFLAERTGGTYSTLKVQPAELEDSGVYFCASSQGREAFFGQGTRLTVV.

The rearrangement links TRBV29-1 to TRBJ2-7, with D hard to call. The CDR3 is 8 amino acids. Germline V gene data show CDR1 as SQVTM and CDR2 as ANQGSEA. The CDR3 coding sequence is TGCATCCCTCTCGAGCAGTACTTC. Translation: CIPLEQYF.

This clone was detected a few times. The chain recombines TRBV10-3 with TRBJ2-5; 8 bases match TRBD1. Trimming cost V 5 bases and J 5 bases; bases outside gene matches: 10. The CDR3 covers 15 residues. Germline CDR1 is ENHRY and CDR2 is SYGVKD. CDR3 in DNA: TGTGCCATCAGTCGGTCGACAGGGGTCGGGGAGACCCAGTACTTC. This encodes CAISRSTGVGETQYF.

This clone has just a few counts. The rearrangement joins TRBV30 to TRBJ2-5; 12 bases are a match to TRBD1. With 3 bases clipped from V and 4 bases from J, the junction kept 6 bases outside the gene matches. The CDR3 loop spans 15 amino acids. Germline V gene data show CDR1 as GTSNPN and CDR2 as SVGIG (reference sequence). The CDR3 coding sequence is TGTGCCTGGAGACCCGGGACAGGGGGCGGAGAGACCCAGTACTTC. This codes for CAWRPGTGGGETQYF. Based on the CDR3 plus reference TRBV30 and TRBJ2-5, the full variable domain is SQTIHQWPATLVQPVGSPLSLECTVEGTSNPNLYWYRQAAGRGLQLLFYSVGIGQISSEVPQNLSASRPQDRQFILSSKKLLLSDSGFYLCAWRPGTGGGETQYFGPGTRLLVL.

V usage is TRBV2 and J usage is TRBJ2-2; D unresolved. Germline V gene sequence: CDR1 SNHLY, CDR2 FYNNEI. V lost 3 bases, J lost 0 bases, and 8 bases lay in between. The CDR3 sequence is 15 residues long. The CDR3 sequence: CASSEGRTNTGELFF. The CDR3 region has the DNA TGTGCCAGCAGTGAGGGCAGAACGAACACCGGGGAGCTGTTTTTT.

This clone appeared a single time. The chain combines TRBV30 with TRBJ2-3; 8 bases are shared with TRBD2. Germline CDR1 reads GTSNPN; CDR2 reads SVGIG (reference sequence). The trim removed 0 bases at V and 5 bases at J, leaving 7 bases unmatched. The CDR3 length is 15 residues. For the CDR3, the DNA is TGTGCCTGGAGTGTATTCGAGCGGGAGAGAGATACGCAGTATTTT. This sequence encodes CAWSVFERERDTQYF.

This sequence joins TRBV7-9 and TRBJ1-5; tentative D call: TRBD1 (6 bases). The germline CDR1 and CDR2 sequences are SEHNR and FQNEAQ (reference sequence). The V end was cut by 4 bases, the J end by 7 bases, with 11 bases between. This CDR3 contains 13 residues. The CDR3 coding sequence is TGTGCCAGCAGCTCAGGGGAAGGGCAGCCCCAGCATTTT. Encoded protein: CASSSGEGQPQHF.

The chain carries TRBV5-1 and TRBJ2-5, with TRBD1 matching 7 bases. V was clipped by 4 bases and J by 5 bases; unmatched bases: 5. The germline V gene encodes CDR1 SGHRS and CDR2 YFSETQ. There are 13 residues in the CDR3. Here the CDR3 reads CASSGDREETQYF. The CDR3 DNA is TGCGCCAGCAGCGGCGACAGGGAGGAGACCCAGTACTTC.

The V call is TRBV14, the J call TRBJ1-5; D uncertain. CDR1 SGHDN and CDR2 FVKESK come from the germline V gene. Trimming cost V 1 base and J 5 bases, with 3 bases left between them. This CDR3 has 12 amino acids. The CDR3 nucleotides are TGTGCCAGCAGCCAAGGGGATCAGCCCCAGCATTTT. This sequence encodes CASSQGDQPQHF.

This clone was seen only a few times. Other DNA sequences in this sample translate to the same CDR3. The gene calls are TRBV9 and TRBJ2-5; D remains unclear. V was trimmed by 0 bases and J by 1 base, leaving 4 bases between them. CDR1 and CDR2 (germline): SGDLS, YYNGEE. The CDR3 contains 13 residues. The CDR3 nucleotides read TGTGCCAGCAGCGTAGTCGGCCAAGAGACCCAGTACTTC. This sequence encodes CASSVVGQETQYF. The entire variable domain, with the rest obtained from reference TRBV9 and TRBJ2-5, is as follows: DSGVTQTPKHLITATGQRVTLRCSPRSGDLSVYWYQQSLDQGLQFLIQYYNGEERAKGNILERFSAQQFPDLHSELNLSSLELGDSALYFCASSVVGQETQYFGPGTRLLVL.

This clone was seen a few times. The chain is built from TRBV30 and TRBJ1-2, with 7 bases matching TRBD1. With 1 base clipped from V and 4 bases from J, the junction kept 3 bases outside the gene matches. Looked up from germline, CDR1 is GTSNPN and CDR2 is SVGIG (reference sequence). CDR3 length: 13 amino acids. CDR3 in DNA: TGTGCCTGGAGTGCGGGACAGCTCTATGGCTACACCTTC. It is translated as CAWSAGQLYGYTF.

The table lists this clone with a few counts. This sequence joins TRBV30 and TRBJ1-2; D might be TRBD1 (6 bases). Germline V lookup: CDR1 GTSNPN, CDR2 SVGIG (reference sequence). This CDR3 is built from 16 residues. Trimming shortened V by 0 bases and J by 4 bases, and 18 bases separated the two germline ends. This chain's CDR3 is CAWSVSHGGQGYGYTF. In DNA, the CDR3 is TGTGCCTGGAGTGTATCGCACGGGGGGCAGGGCTATGGCTACACCTTC.

A few counts support this clone. The chain links TRBV5-1 to TRBJ2-1; D is ambiguous. The length of the CDR3 is 15 residues. Germline V CDR1 and CDR2: SGHRS, YFSETQ. CDR3 sequence (DNA): TGCTCAAGATATTCATGGTCGGCGTCCTACAATGAGCAGTTCTTC. This encodes CSRYSWSASYNEQFF.

This clone was counted a few times. V is TRBV5-1 and J is TRBJ2-1; D call uncertain. Trimming took 1 base from V and 9 from J, leaving 17 bases between them. CDR3 length: 15 residues. Germline CDR1 and CDR2: SGHRS and YFSETQ. The CDR3 is CASSLLLTRIGEQFF. The CDR3 DNA reads as TGCGCCAGCAGCTTGCTCCTAACCAGGATCGGTGAGCAGTTCTTC.